This T cell receptor (beta chain) was found in a study of blood T cells in healthy people across ages. Combining a sample-barcoded 5' primer with a J-beta primer mix, a second PCR ran for about 6 to 12 cycles. TCRdb used MiXCR to reprocess the 5' RACE reads, holding one entry per CDR3 protein. Counted here are approximately 1.5 million distinct CDR3 sequences, about 32% occurring once; the ten biggest clones make up approximately 10%. This CDR3 comprises 14 residues. V shed 3 bases and J shed 1 base, with 10 bases lying between them. Germline CDR1 MDHEN, CDR2 SYDVKM. This clonotype was picked up a small number of times.

The TCR was taken from a woman aged 25 to 45 in good health. The chain joins TRBV28 to TRBJ2-7; D is ambiguous. Sequencing was done on a sample of blood. The CDR3 sequence: CASSFPPVSYEQYF. The DNA for the CDR3 is TGTGCCAGCAGTTTTCCCCCCGTATCCTACGAGCAGTACTTC.